These 10 T cell receptor beta chains were all obtained from the same sample, sequenced in a study of T cell responses to AZD1222 COVID-19 vaccine. Profiling relied on immunoSEQ multiplex PCR, and the TCRdb table lists in-frame clones only, not all of them. The data contain 80,000 to 90,000 clones, 85% to 90% of them singletons. This specimen consisted of peripheral blood, obtained on day 0 of MenACWY control vaccination. These receptors were obtained from an adult in good health.

The chain recombines TRBV6-6 with TRBJ2-7; TRBD1 matches at 7 bases. V gave up 5 bases and J gave up 1 base; unmatched junction bases: 5. Germline loops: CDR1 MNHNY, CDR2 SVGAGI (reference sequence). This CDR3 has 14 residues. The CDR3 protein is CASSDRTGSYEQYF. The DNA for the CDR3 is TGTGCCAGCAGTGACCGGACAGGTTCCTACGAGCAGTACTTC.

In DNA form, the CDR3 reads TGCGCCAGCAGTGGGGTGTCCCTAGCGGGAGCCCCCGGGGAGCTGTTTTTT. It specifies CASSGVSLAGAPGELFF. The rearrangement uses TRBV10-1 and TRBJ2-2, with 10 bases matching TRBD2. Germline assignment: CDR1 WNHNN and CDR2 SYGVQD (reference sequence). The J segment lost 6 bases and the V segment lost 4 bases, leaving 11 bases of the junction unmatched. The CDR3 runs to 17 residues.

This chain uses TRBV30 with TRBJ2-3, with no clear D. V lost 2 bases and J lost 0, with 12 bases in between. CDR1 is GTSNPN and CDR2 is SVGIG in the germline V gene (reference sequence). CDR3 size: 15 residues. The CDR3 loop is CAWSTLAASTDTQYF. The CDR3 DNA is TGTGCCTGGAGTACACTCGCGGCCAGCACAGATACGCAGTATTTT.

The genes are TRBV27 and TRBJ1-5; 7 bases match TRBD1. The CDR3 is made up of 15 amino acids. CDR1 is MNHEY and CDR2 is SMNVEV in the germline V gene (reference sequence). The ends lost 5 bases at V and 4 bases at J; junction bases unmatched: 8. CDR3 coding DNA: TGTGCCAGCAGTCGAGGACAGGTTGGGAATCAGCCCCAGCATTTT. It yields the protein CASSRGQVGNQPQHF.

This clone was detected only a few times. The chain uses TRBV28 and TRBJ1-6; possible D gene TRBD1, 6 bases. This CDR3 is 14 amino acids long. V lost 7 bases, J lost 7 bases, and 14 bases lay in between. CDR1 and CDR2 (germline): MDHEN, SYDVKM. The CDR3 protein is CASNPGHPNSPLHF. DNA for the CDR3: TGTGCCAGCAATCCGGGACACCCGAATTCACCCCTCCACTTT.

The CDR3 is CASSLARLASTDTQYF. For the CDR3, the DNA is TGTGCCAGCAGCTTGGCCAGGCTGGCTAGCACAGATACGCAGTATTTT. V is TRBV5-8 and J is TRBJ2-3; no clear D. The CDR3 spans 16 residues. Per germline, CDR1 SGHTS and CDR2 YDEGEE. Trimming pared 0 bases from V and 0 bases from J, leaving 11 bases between.

The rearrangement joins TRBV29-1 to TRBJ1-2, with 9 nucleotides matching TRBD1. CDR1 is SQVTM and CDR2 is ANQGSEA in the germline V gene. This CDR3 spans 13 amino acids. V shed 4 bases and J 4 bases; nucleotides not matched to a gene: 4. CDR3 protein: CSVAQGAGYGYTF. In DNA form, the CDR3 reads TGCAGCGTTGCACAGGGGGCGGGCTATGGCTACACCTTC.

The chain joins TRBV24-1 to TRBJ2-2, with 8 nucleotides matching TRBD1. Germline-derived CDR1 and CDR2 are KGHDR and SFDVKD. The V gene end was trimmed by 7 bases and the J gene end by 1 base; junction bases not matched to a gene: 7. The CDR3 covers 16 residues. This CDR3 is CATSEWGTGNTGELFF. DNA for the CDR3: TGTGCCACCAGCGAATGGGGGACAGGGAACACCGGGGAGCTGTTTTTT.

The V gene is TRBV3-1 (or the pseudogene TRBV3-2), the J gene TRBJ2-2, with TRBD2 matching over 7 bases. CDR1 LGHDT and CDR2 YNNKEL come from the germline V gene (reference sequence). This CDR3 is 17 amino acids long. J gave up 0 bases and V 2 bases, and 6 bases lay outside the gene matches. The CDR3: CASSQKGGVANTGELFF. DNA for the CDR3: TGTGCCAGCAGCCAAAAGGGAGGGGTAGCGAACACCGGGGAGCTGTTTTTT.

The gene calls are TRBV7-3 and TRBJ2-1; D is perhaps TRBD2 (6 bases). V was shortened by 0 bases and J by 9 bases, with 6 bases between the two germline ends. Germline V lookup: CDR1 SGHTA, CDR2 FQGTGA. The CDR3 spans 12 residues. The CDR3 spells CASSLTGGEQFF. CDR3 nucleotides: TGTGCCAGCAGCTTAACCGGGGGTGAGCAGTTCTTC.